This entry lists 27 T cell receptor beta chains sequenced from one sample in a study of monozygotic twins with inflammatory bowel disease. TCRdb processed the 5' RACE reads again and assigns one entry to each CDR3 protein, with no DNA. Its listing shows about 380,000 distinct CDR3 sequences. Input material: blood. These receptors all stem from a human donor with ulcerative colitis or Crohn's disease, or a healthy co-twin of an affected twin (not recorded which).

The chain is built from TRBV5-1 and TRBJ2-5; without DNA, the TCRdb call of TRBD1 cannot be checked. The CDR3 length is 14 residues. From germline, CDR1 is SGHRS and CDR2 YFSETQ. This CDR3 is CASSLGGQAGTQYF.

The chain recombines TRBV12-3 or TRBV12-4 with TRBJ2-6; TCRdb designates TRBD1, a call that cannot be tested without DNA. The CDR3 has 19 residues. CDR3 sequence: CASSPRPQGELSGANVLTF.

The V gene is TRBV20-1, the J gene TRBJ1-1; the D gene TCRdb calls, TRBD1, cannot be checked with no DNA. This CDR3 region has 16 residues. Germline CDR1 and CDR2: DFQATT and SNEGSKA (reference sequence). The CDR3 loop reads CSASWQGARFNTEAFF.

The chain's CDR3 is CASSLISFGRSTEAFF. This chain links TRBV13 with TRBJ1-1. The CDR3 length is 16 residues. The germline V gene has CDR1 PRHDT and CDR2 FYEKMQ (reference sequence).

The rearrangement uses TRBV11-2 and TRBJ2-3; TCRdb indicates TRBD1, and absent DNA this call remains unverified. The germline CDR1 and CDR2 sequences are SGHAT and FQNNGV. The CDR3 covers 15 residues. Here the CDR3 reads CASSPQGARADTQYF. Supplemented by reference TRBV11-2 and TRBJ2-3, the full variable domain reads EAGVAQSPRYKIIEKRQSVAFWCNPISGHATLYWYQQILGQGPKLLIQFQNNGVVDDSQLPKDRFSAERLKGVDSTLKIQPAKLEDSAVYLCASSPQGARADTQYFGPGTRLTVL.

The chain employs TRBV12-3 or TRBV12-4 and TRBJ2-7; TCRdb outputs TRBD1, but without DNA this stays unchecked. The CDR3 sequence is 13 residues long. The CDR3 is CASRSGWSVEQYF.

CDR3 region: CASSYFLPQGLNEQFF. This chain uses TRBV5-1 with TRBJ2-1. Germline assignment: CDR1 SGHRS and CDR2 YFSETQ. The CDR3 has 16 amino acids.

The J gene is TRBJ2-4, the V gene TRBV10-2; TCRdb gives TRBD1 as the D gene, but with no DNA this cannot be confirmed. The CDR3 extends over 16 amino acids. The germline CDR1 and CDR2 sequences are WSHSY and SAAADI. CDR3 region: CASSESLDRVGNIQYF.

The chain combines TRBV4-2 with TRBJ1-1; TCRdb's D call of TRBD1 is untestable without DNA. From germline, CDR1 is LGHNA and CDR2 YNFKEQ. The CDR3 has 16 amino acids. CDR3 sequence reads: CASSQPPGQRSTEAFF.

The chain carries TRBV7-8 and TRBJ2-2. This CDR3 is built from 15 residues. CDR1 is SGHVS, CDR2 FQNEAQ, per germline. The CDR3 loop reads CASSLGRIYTGELFF.

This chain links TRBV2 with TRBJ1-4; TCRdb calls TRBD1, which cannot be checked without DNA. The CDR3 totals 15 residues. Germline CDR1 is SNHLY and CDR2 is FYNNEI. The CDR3 loop reads CASKVGGGYNEKLFF.

The J gene is TRBJ1-4, the V gene TRBV29-1. The CDR3 sequence is 13 residues long. From germline, CDR1 is SQVTM and CDR2 ANQGSEA. CDR3 sequence: CSVVGLVGEKLFF.

The genes are TRBV18 and TRBJ1-1; TCRdb proposes TRBD1, but this gene call is untestable without DNA. The CDR3 consists of 17 residues. Germline CDR1 KGHSH, CDR2 LQKENI. CDR3 loop: CASSPSFPGAKQTEAFF.

V is TRBV6-5 and J is TRBJ1-1; TCRdb's D gene call, TRBD1, goes unchecked for lack of DNA. CDR3 length: 13 amino acids. Germline V CDR1 and CDR2: MNHEY, SVGAGI. The CDR3 sequence: CASRRGGGTEAFF.

CDR3: CASSYYLNQPQHF. The rearrangement joins TRBV6-5 to TRBJ1-5. Germline V gene sequence: CDR1 MNHEY, CDR2 SVGAGI. This CDR3 is built from 13 residues.

The chain couples TRBV4-1 to TRBJ2-5. CDR3 length: 13 amino acids. Germline assignment: CDR1 MGHRA and CDR2 YSYEKL. The CDR3 protein is CASSQVTEETQYF.

This chain links TRBV5-1 with TRBJ2-2; TCRdb names TRBD2, which stays unverified in the absence of DNA. The V gene's germline CDR1 is SGHRS and CDR2 YFSETQ. The CDR3 has 16 residues. The CDR3 reads CASGTGTRYTTGELFF.

The chain combines TRBV29-1 with TRBJ2-3; checking the TCRdb D call of TRBD2 is not possible without DNA. The CDR3 is made up of 16 amino acids. Germline CDR1 and CDR2: SQVTM and ANQGSEA. CDR3 loop: CSVEEGSGGPGGTQYF.

This chain uses TRBV7-9 with TRBJ1-1; TCRdb outputs TRBD1, but without DNA this stays unchecked. This CDR3 region has 17 residues. Germline-derived CDR1 and CDR2 are SEHNR and FQNEAQ (reference sequence). This chain's CDR3 is CASSGRDSIKMNTEAFF. Combining the CDR3 with reference TRBV7-9 and TRBJ1-1 gives the whole variable domain DTGVSQNPRHKITKRGQNVTFRCDPISEHNRLYWYRQTLGQGPEFLTYFQNEAQLEKSRLLSDRFSAERPKGSFSTLEIQRTEQGDSAMYLCASSGRDSIKMNTEAFFGQGTRLTVV.

This chain connects TRBV7-9 to TRBJ1-2; TCRdb's D gene call, TRBD1, goes unchecked for lack of DNA. CDR3 length: 15 residues. The germline V gene has CDR1 SEHNR and CDR2 FQNEAQ (reference sequence). The CDR3 loop is CASSLATGASYGYTF.

This chain connects TRBV20-1 to TRBJ1-4; checking the TCRdb D call of TRBD1 is not possible without DNA. Per germline, CDR1 DFQATT and CDR2 SNEGSKA (reference sequence). The CDR3 is 14 amino acids. The CDR3: CSASPRGRYEKLFF.

V is TRBV30 and J is TRBJ1-1; TCRdb proposes TRBD1, but this gene call is untestable without DNA. Looked up from germline, CDR1 is GTSNPN and CDR2 is SVGIG (reference sequence). The CDR3 contains 13 residues. The CDR3 reads CAWDWGMNTEAFF.

The CDR3 reads CASSESRGGVTEAFF. This chain links TRBV25-1 with TRBJ1-1; TCRdb lists TRBD1, though no DNA is available to test this call. The CDR3 sequence is 15 residues long. CDR1 and CDR2 (germline): MGHDK, SYGVNS.

V is TRBV4-1 and J is TRBJ2-5; no DNA is available, so the TRBD1 call from TCRdb remains unchecked. The CDR3 consists of 16 residues. Germline V gene lookup returns CDR1 MGHRA and CDR2 YSYEKL. The CDR3 sequence: CASSQQAGPPKETQYF.

J is TRBJ1-1 and V is TRBV10-3. CDR3 length equals 14 residues. Germline V CDR1 and CDR2: ENHRY, SYGVKD. Here the CDR3 reads CAISESALNTEAFF.

The chain employs TRBV6-5 and TRBJ2-5; TCRdb names TRBD1, which stays unverified in the absence of DNA. This CDR3 region has 15 residues. Germline CDR1 and CDR2: MNHEY and SVGAGI. The chain's CDR3 is CASSSRDGYQETQYF.

The V gene is TRBV5-1, the J gene TRBJ1-2. CDR3 length equals 16 residues. The germline V gene encodes CDR1 SGHRS and CDR2 YFSETQ. CDR3 residues: CASSLGGPSGTGGYTF.